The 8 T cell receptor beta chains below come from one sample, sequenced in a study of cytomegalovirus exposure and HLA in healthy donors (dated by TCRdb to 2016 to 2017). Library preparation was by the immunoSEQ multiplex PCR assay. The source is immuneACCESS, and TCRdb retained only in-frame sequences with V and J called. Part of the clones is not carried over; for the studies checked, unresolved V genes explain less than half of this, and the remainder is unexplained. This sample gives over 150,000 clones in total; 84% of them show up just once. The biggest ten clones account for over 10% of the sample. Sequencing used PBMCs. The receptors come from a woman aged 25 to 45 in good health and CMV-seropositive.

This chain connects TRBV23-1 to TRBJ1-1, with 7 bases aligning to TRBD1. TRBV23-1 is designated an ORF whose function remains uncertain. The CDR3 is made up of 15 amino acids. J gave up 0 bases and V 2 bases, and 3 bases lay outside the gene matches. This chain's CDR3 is CASSQPGQLNTEAFF. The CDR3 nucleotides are TGCGCCAGCAGTCAACCGGGACAGTTGAACACTGAAGCTTTCTTT.

Here the CDR3 reads CASSPPDRFLYGYTF. The CDR3 DNA is TGTGCCAGCTCACCACCGGACAGATTCCTCTATGGCTACACCTTC. The genes are TRBV18 and TRBJ1-2, with D possibly TRBD1 on 6 matching bases. Per the germline V gene, CDR1 is KGHSH and CDR2 is LQKENI. V gave up 0 bases and J gave up 4 bases, with 12 bases separating them. The CDR3 has 15 residues. The full variable domain, its missing parts supplied by reference TRBV18 and TRBJ1-2, is NAGVMQNPRHLVRRRGQEARLRCSPMKGHSHVYWYRQLPEEGLKFMVYLQKENIIDESGMPKERFSAEFPKEGPSILRIQQVVRGDSAAYFCASSPPDRFLYGYTFGSGTRLTVV.

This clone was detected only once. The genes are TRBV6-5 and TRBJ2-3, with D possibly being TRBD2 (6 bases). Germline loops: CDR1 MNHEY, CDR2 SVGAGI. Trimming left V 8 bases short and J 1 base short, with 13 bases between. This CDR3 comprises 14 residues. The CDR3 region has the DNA TGTGCCAGCTGGCGGGGAACAGGCACAGATACGCAGTATTTT. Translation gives CASWRGTGTDTQYF.

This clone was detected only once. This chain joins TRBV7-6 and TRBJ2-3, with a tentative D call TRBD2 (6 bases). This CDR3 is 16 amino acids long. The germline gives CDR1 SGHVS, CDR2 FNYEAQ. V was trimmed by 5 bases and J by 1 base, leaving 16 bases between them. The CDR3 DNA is TGTGCCAGCAGCCTGGGGAGGCCCCGGGGCACAGATACGCAGTATTTT. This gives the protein CASSLGRPRGTDTQYF.

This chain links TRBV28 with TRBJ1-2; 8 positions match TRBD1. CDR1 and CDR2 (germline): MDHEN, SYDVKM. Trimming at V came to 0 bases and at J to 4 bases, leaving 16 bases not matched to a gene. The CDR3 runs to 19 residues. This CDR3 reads CASSLWLLIGDRRSYGYTF. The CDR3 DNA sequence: TGTGCCAGCAGTTTATGGTTGTTGATAGGGGACAGGCGCTCCTATGGCTACACCTTC.

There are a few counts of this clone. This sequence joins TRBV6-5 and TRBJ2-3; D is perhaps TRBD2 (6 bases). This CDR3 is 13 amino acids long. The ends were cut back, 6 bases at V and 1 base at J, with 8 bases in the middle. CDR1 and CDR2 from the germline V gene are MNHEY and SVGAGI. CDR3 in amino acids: CASRASGTDTQYF. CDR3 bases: TGTGCCAGCAGGGCTAGCGGCACAGATACGCAGTATTTT.

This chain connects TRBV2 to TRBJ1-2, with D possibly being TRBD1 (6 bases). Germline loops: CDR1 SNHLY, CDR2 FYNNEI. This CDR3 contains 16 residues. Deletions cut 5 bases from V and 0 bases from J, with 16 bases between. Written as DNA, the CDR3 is TGTGCCAGCAGTTCCACAGGGCTCCATGCTAACTATGGCTACACCTTC. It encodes CASSSTGLHANYGYTF. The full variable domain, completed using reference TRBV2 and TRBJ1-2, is EPEVTQTPSHQVTQMGQEVILRCVPISNHLYFYWYRQILGQKVEFLVSFYNNEISEKSEIFDDQFSVERPDGSNFTLKIRSTKLEDSAMYFCASSSTGLHANYGYTFGSGTRLTVV.

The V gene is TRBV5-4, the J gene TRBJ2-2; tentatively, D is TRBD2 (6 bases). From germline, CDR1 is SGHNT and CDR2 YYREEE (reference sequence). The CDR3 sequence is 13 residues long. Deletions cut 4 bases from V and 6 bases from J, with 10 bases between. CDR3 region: CASSGGTPGELFF. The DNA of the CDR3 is TGTGCCAGCAGCGGGGGGACGCCCGGGGAGCTGTTTTTT.